This T cell receptor beta chain was obtained from a study of CD8+CD57+ T cells in acquired aplastic anemia. Broader study findings: Patients and controls turned out to have roughly 30 CD8+ CDR3 sequences in common. Levels of CD8+ Simpson's diversity were not significantly distinct in patients versus controls.

Using genomic DNA as the template, TCR beta VDJ and CDR3 profiling was carried out. Via MiXCR, TCRdb re-called the reads, giving one row per CDR3 protein. The table records 250,000 to 300,000 distinct CDR3 sequences, approximately 60% of them present only once. V lost 1 base and J lost 6; bases outside the gene matches: 5. The CDR3 is made up of 15 amino acids. Germline V gene sequence: CDR1 LNHNV, CDR2 YYDKDF (reference sequence). In the case of this clonotype: Its matching antigen is unknown.

Patients included in sequencing had previously demonstrated CD8+CD57+ cell expansion by flow cytometry. The patients, all of them, had severe acquired aplastic anemia. The receptor comes from a human donor with aplastic anemia. The specimen was sorted CD4+, CD8+, or CD8+CD57+ T cells (not recorded which) from PBMCs. The chain carries TRBV15 and TRBJ2-7, with 11 bases matching TRBD2. The CDR3: CATSRVAGGTGEQYF. CDR3 sequence (DNA): TGTGCCACCAGCAGAGTAGCGGGAGGGACGGGCGAGCAGTACTTC. Combining the CDR3 with reference TRBV15 and TRBJ2-7 gives the whole variable domain DAMVIQNPRYQVTQFGKPVTLSCSQTLNHNVMYWYQQKSSQAPKLLFHYYDKDFNNEADTPDNFQSRRPNTSFCFLDIRSPGLGDTAMYLCATSRVAGGTGEQYFGPGTRLTVT.